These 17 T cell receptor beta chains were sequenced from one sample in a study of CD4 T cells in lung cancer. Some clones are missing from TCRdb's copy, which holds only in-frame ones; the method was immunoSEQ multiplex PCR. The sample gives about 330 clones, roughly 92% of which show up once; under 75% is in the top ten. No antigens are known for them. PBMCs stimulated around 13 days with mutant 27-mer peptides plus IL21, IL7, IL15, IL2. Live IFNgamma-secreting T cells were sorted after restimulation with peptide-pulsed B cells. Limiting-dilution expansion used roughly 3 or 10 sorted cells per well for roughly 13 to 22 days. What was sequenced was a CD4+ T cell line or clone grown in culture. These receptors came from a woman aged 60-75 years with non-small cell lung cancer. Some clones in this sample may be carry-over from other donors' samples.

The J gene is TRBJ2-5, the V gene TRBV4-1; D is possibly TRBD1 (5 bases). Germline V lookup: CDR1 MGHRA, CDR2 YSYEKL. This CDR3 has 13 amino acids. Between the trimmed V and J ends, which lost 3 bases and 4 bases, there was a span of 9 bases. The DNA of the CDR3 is TGCGCCAGCAGCCACGGACAAAGAGAGACCCAGTACTTC. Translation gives CASSHGQRETQYF.

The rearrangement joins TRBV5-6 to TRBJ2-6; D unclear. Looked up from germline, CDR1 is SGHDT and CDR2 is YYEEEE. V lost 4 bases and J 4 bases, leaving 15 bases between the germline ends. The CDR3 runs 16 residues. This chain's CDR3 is CASSAGPASGANVLTF. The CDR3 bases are TGTGCCAGCAGCGCCGGCCCAGCATCGGGGGCCAACGTCCTGACTTTC.

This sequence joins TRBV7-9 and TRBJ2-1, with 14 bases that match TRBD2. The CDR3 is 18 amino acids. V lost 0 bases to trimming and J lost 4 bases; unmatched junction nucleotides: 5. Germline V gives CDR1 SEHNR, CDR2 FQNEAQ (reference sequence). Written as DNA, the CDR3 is TGTGCCAGCAGCTTAGCGACTAGCGGGGGGGGAGAGTACAATGAGCAGTTCTTC. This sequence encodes CASSLATSGGGEYNEQFF.

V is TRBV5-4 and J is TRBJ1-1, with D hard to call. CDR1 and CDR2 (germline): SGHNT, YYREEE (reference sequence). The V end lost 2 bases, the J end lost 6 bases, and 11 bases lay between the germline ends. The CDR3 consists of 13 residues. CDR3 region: CASSFVEGPEAFF. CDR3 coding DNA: TGTGCCAGCAGCTTCGTAGAAGGGCCTGAAGCTTTCTTT.

The CDR3 region is CASSLATSGGGEYNEQFF. CDR3 DNA: TGTGCCAGCAGCTTAGCGACTAGCGGGGGGGGAGAGTACAATGAGCAGTTCTTC. This chain links TRBV7-2 with TRBJ2-1; TRBD2 agrees at 14 bases. After removal of 0 bases from V and 4 bases from J, the junction contained 5 bases not matched to a gene. Germline V gives CDR1 SGHTA, CDR2 FQGNSA. The CDR3 totals 18 residues.

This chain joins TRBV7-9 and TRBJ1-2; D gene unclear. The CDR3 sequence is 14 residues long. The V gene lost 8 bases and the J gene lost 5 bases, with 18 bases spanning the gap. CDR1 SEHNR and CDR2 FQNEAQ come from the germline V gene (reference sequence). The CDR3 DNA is TGTGCCAGCGGAATGAGGGCGGGAGGTTATGGCTACACCTTC. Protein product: CASGMRAGGYGYTF.

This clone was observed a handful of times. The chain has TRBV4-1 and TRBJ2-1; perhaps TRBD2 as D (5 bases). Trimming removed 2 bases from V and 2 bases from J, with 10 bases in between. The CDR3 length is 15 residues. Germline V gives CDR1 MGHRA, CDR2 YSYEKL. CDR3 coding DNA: TGCGCCAGCAGCCAACCCCGGGATCCCTACAATGAGCAGTTCTTC. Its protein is CASSQPRDPYNEQFF.

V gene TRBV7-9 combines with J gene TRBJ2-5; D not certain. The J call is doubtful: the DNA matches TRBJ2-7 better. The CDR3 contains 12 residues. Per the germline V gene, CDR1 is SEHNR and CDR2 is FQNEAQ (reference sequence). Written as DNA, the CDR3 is TGTGCCAGCAGCTTAACATACTACGAGCAGTACTTC. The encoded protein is CASSLTYYEQYF.

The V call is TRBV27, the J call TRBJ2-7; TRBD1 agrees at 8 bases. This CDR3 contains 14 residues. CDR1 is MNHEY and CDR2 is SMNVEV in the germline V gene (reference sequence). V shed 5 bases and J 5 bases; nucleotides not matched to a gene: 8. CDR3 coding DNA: TGTGCCAGCAGTACTAAGACAGGGGCCAACGAGCAGTACTTC. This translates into CASSTKTGANEQYF.

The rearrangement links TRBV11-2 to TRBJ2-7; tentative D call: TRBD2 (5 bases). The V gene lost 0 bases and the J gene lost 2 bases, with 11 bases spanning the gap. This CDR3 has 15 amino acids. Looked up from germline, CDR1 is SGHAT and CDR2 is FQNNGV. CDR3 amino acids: CASSLEGVGAYEQYF. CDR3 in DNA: TGTGCCAGCAGCTTAGAGGGAGTCGGCGCCTACGAGCAGTACTTC. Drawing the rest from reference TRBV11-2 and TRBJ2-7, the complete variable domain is EAGVAQSPRYKIIEKRQSVAFWCNPISGHATLYWYQQILGQGPKLLIQFQNNGVVDDSQLPKDRFSAERLKGVDSTLKIQPAKLEDSAVYLCASSLEGVGAYEQYFGPGTRLTVT.

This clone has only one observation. Written as DNA, the CDR3 is TGTGCCAGCAGTGCCCCCCCGATTAGGAAACATAATTCACCCCTCCACTTT. As protein: CASSAPPIRKHNSPLHF. The V and J genes are TRBV6-1 and TRBJ1-6, with no clear D. The germline V gene has CDR1 MNHNS and CDR2 SASEGT. V lost 4 bases to trimming and J lost 5 bases, with 18 bases between them. The CDR3 consists of 17 residues.

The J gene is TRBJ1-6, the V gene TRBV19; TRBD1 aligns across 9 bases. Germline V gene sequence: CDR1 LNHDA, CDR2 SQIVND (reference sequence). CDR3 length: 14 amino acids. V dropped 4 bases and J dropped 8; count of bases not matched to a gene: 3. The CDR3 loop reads CASSNRGRDSPLHF. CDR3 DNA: TGTGCCAGTAGTAACAGGGGGCGGGATTCACCCCTCCACTTT.

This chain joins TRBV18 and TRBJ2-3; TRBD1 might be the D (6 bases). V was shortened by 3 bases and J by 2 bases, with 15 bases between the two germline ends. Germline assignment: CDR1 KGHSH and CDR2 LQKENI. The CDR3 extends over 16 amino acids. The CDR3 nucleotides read TGTGCCAGCTCACCGGTGACAGGTCCGATCACAGATACGCAGTATTTT. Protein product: CASSPVTGPITDTQYF.

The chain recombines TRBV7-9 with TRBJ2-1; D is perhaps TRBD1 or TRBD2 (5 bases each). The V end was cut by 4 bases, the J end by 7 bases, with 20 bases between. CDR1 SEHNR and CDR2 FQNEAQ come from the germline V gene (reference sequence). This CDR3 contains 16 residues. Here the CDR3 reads CASSSRDGTVVNEQFF. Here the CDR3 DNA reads TGTGCCAGCAGCTCGAGGGACGGCACCGTGGTAAATGAGCAGTTCTTC.

Written as DNA, the CDR3 is TGTGCCAGCAGCTTAGTAGCAGGGTTAAAGACAGGGGTCAATGAGCAGTTCTTC. Translating it yields CASSLVAGLKTGVNEQFF. The gene calls are TRBV7-2 and TRBJ2-1; 8 bases map to TRBD1. The CDR3 has 18 amino acids. Germline loops: CDR1 SGHTA, CDR2 FQGNSA. V was pared by 1 base and J by 6 bases, with 14 bases of the junction left unmatched.

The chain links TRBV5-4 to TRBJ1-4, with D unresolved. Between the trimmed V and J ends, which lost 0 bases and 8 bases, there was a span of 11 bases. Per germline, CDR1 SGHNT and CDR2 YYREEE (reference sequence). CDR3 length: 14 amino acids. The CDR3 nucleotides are TGTGCCAGCAGCTTGGGAGGGTTTCAGGAAAAACTGTTTTTT. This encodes CASSLGGFQEKLFF.

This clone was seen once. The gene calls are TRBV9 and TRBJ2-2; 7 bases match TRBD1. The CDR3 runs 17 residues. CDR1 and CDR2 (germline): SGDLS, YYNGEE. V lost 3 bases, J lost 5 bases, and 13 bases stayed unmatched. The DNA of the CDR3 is TGTGCCAGCAGCGCGACAGGGAGTATGGGTGGTACCGGGGAGCTGTTTTTT. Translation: CASSATGSMGGTGELFF.